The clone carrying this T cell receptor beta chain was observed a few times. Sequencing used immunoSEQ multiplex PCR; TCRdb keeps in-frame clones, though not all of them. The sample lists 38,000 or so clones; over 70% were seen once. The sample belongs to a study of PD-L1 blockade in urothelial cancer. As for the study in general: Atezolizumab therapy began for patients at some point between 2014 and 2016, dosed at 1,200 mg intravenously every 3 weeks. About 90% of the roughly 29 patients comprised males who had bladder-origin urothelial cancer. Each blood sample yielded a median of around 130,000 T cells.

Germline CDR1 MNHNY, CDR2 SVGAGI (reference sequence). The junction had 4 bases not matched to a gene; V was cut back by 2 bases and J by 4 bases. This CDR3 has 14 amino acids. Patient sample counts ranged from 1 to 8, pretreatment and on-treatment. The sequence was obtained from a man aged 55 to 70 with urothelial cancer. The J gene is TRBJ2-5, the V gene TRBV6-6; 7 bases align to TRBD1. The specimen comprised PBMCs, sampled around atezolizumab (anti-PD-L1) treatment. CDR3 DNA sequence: TGTGCCAGCAGTTACGAGTCAGGGGGAGAGACCCAGTACTTC. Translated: CASSYESGGETQYF.